These T cell receptor beta chains were read from a single sample in a study of CD8 T cells in ankylosing spondylitis. From the 5' RACE reads, TCRdb called clonotypes with MiXCR, one entry per CDR3 protein. The sample lists approximately 540,000 distinct CDR3 sequences; 12% were seen once. The sequenced sample consisted of blood, either unsorted or a sorted T cell fraction (not recorded which). The source of these receptors is a male donor with ankylosing spondylitis. CDR3s include the opening cysteine and the closing phenylalanine or tryptophan. D genes are given only for firm matches. Only part of the rows carry a size: once, few, many, or a class if the clone is expanded.

J gene,V gene,clone size,D gene,CDR3 DNA,CDR3 protein
TRBJ2-1,TRBV4-2,-,TRBD1,TGTGCCAGCAGCCAAGAGTGGCAGGGGGTGTATGAGCAGTTCTTC,CASSQEWQGVYEQFF
TRBJ1-3,TRBV15,few,-,TGTGCCACCAGTGGCAGACAGTACTCTGGAAACACCATATATTTT,CATSGRQYSGNTIYF
TRBJ2-3,TRBV29-1,few,-,TGCAGCGTTGATCTCACAAACACAGATACGCAGTATTTT,CSVDLTNTDTQYF
TRBJ1-2,TRBV7-2,-,TRBD1,TGTGCCAGCAGCTTTCCTGTTCGGACAGGGGGCGGCTACACCTTC,CASSFPVRTGGGYTF
TRBJ1-1,TRBV28,few,-,TGTGCCAGCAGTTTATGGCAGACGACTGACACTGAAGCTTTCTTT,CASSLWQTTDTEAFF
TRBJ1-2,TRBV20-1,-,TRBD1,TGCAGTGCTAGGATCGACGCTGACAGGGGGCCGACTGGCTACACCTTC,CSARIDADRGPTGYTF
TRBJ2-7,TRBV5-1,-,-,TGCGCCAGCAGCTTGGAAAGTTTCAACGAGCAGTACTTC,CASSLESFNEQYF
TRBJ2-7,TRBV14,-,TRBD2,TGTGCCAGCAGCCAACCTAGCGGGAGCTCCTACGAGCAGTACTTC,CASSQPSGSSYEQYF
TRBJ1-1,TRBV5-1,few,-,TGCGCCAGCAGCCCGGTCCCGAACACTGAAGCTTTCTTT,CASSPVPNTEAFF
TRBJ2-5,TRBV5-1,few,-,TGCGCCAGCAGCGCATTAACAGGCTCCCAAGAGACCCAGTACTTC,CASSALTGSQETQYF
TRBJ2-3,TRBV12-5,few,-,TGTGCTAGTGGCCCACCAGGGGCCCCGGGGACAGATACGCAGTATTTT,CASGPPGAPGTDTQYF
TRBJ2-2,TRBV7-9,-,-,TGTGCCAGCAGCCCAAAGCCGCCTGCAGGCTTGACCCGGGAGCTGTTTTTT,CASSPKPPAGLTRELFF
TRBJ2-1,TRBV14,many,-,TGTGCCAGCAGCCAAGATTTTGGGGGAGCCCGCTCTGAGCAGTTCTTC,CASSQDFGGARSEQFF
TRBJ2-2,TRBV15,-,-,TGTGCCACCAGCAGAGGGGGTAACGCCGGGGAGCTGTTTTTT,CATSRGGNAGELFF
TRBJ2-7,TRBV20-1,-,-,TGCAGTGCCGCAGGATGGGGCTCCTACGAGCAGTACTTC,CSAAGWGSYEQYF
TRBJ2-2,TRBV30,-,-,TGTGCCTGGAGTGTAGTCGGCAGGGGGGAGCTGTTTTTT,CAWSVVGRGELFF
TRBJ2-7,TRBV15,-,TRBD1,TGTGCCACCAGCAGAGACCGGACAGGGGCTGCCGAGCAGTACTTC,CATSRDRTGAAEQYF
TRBJ2-7,TRBV6-1,few,-,TGTGCCAGCAGGTTTTCCCTCTTCAACGAGCAGTACTTC,CASRFSLFNEQYF
TRBJ2-1,TRBV4-1,few,-,TGCGCCAGCAGCCAAGAAGTGACTGGGAGGGGGGGCAATGAGCAGTTCTTC,CASSQEVTGRGGNEQFF
TRBJ2-5,TRBV29-1,many,TRBD2,TGCAGCGTTGACGGACTAGGCGAAGAGACCCAGTACTTC,CSVDGLGEETQYF
TRBJ2-1,TRBV24-1,once,TRBD2,TGTGCCACCAGTGCCAGAAAGTTGGGCGGGAGCGATGAGCAGTTCTTC,CATSARKLGGSDEQFF
TRBJ2-5,TRBV12-3/TRBV12-4,-,TRBD2,TGTGCCAGCAGTCCCTCCGGGAGGGGGTTGGAGACCCAGTACTTC,CASSPSGRGLETQYF
TRBJ2-2,TRBV6-1,-,TRBD2,TGTGCCAGCATTGGTATAGCGGGAGTCGATGGGGGGGAGCTGTTTTTT,CASIGIAGVDGGELFF
TRBJ2-6,TRBV29-1,-,-,TGCAGCGTTCAGGCACGACTCTCTGGGGCCAACGTCCTGACTTTC,CSVQARLSGANVLTF
TRBJ2-1,TRBV10-3,few,TRBD2,TGTGCCATCACTAGCGGGCCGAACAATGAGCAGTTCTTC,CAITSGPNNEQFF
TRBJ2-1,TRBV12-3/TRBV12-4,-,TRBD2,TGTGCCAGCAGTTATCTAGCGGGAGTTGACAATGAGCAGTTCTTC,CASSYLAGVDNEQFF
TRBJ2-3,TRBV7-9,few,TRBD1,TGTGCCAGCAGCCATGGGGGACAGATCACAGATACGCAGTATTTT,CASSHGGQITDTQYF
TRBJ2-2,TRBV20-1,-,-,TGCAGTGCTAGAGAGACTGTTATCGGGGAGCTGTTTTTT,CSARETVIGELFF
TRBJ2-1,TRBV29-1,few,TRBD2,TGCAGCGGTGGGACTAGCGGTGAGCAGTTCTTC,CSGGTSGEQFF
TRBJ2-5,TRBV7-9,few,-,TGTGCCAGCAGCTTAGGCAGGGAGGTAGAGACCCAGTACTTC,CASSLGREVETQYF
TRBJ2-1,TRBV15,few,-,TGTGCCACCAGCAGCGTACTAGCGACACAGGGGGGCAATGAGCAGTTCTTC,CATSSVLATQGGNEQFF
TRBJ2-3,TRBV20-1,-,-,TGCAGTGCTAGAGCGTCCCCCAAGGATACGCAGTATTTT,CSARASPKDTQYF
TRBJ2-1,TRBV5-1,few,-,TGCGCCAGCAGCTTCGGACACTACAATGAGCAGTTCTTC,CASSFGHYNEQFF
TRBJ2-1,TRBV15,-,-,TGTGCCACCAGCAGAGACCCCGGGACTCCCGAGGGTGAGCAGTTCTTC,CATSRDPGTPEGEQFF
TRBJ1-1,TRBV12-3/TRBV12-4,many,-,TGTGCCAGCAGCTGGGGGGGGGGACGCACTGAAGCTTTCTTT,CASSWGGGRTEAFF
TRBJ2-1,TRBV20-1,few,TRBD2,TGCAGTGCAACAGCTGCTAGCGGCCTCAATGAGCAGTTCTTC,CSATAASGLNEQFF
TRBJ1-5,TRBV20-1,-,-,TGCTGTGCTAGGTGGGAAGGGAGAGGGTTGGGCAATCAGCCCCAGCATTTT,CCARWEGRGLGNQPQHF
TRBJ1-1,TRBV11-2,many,TRBD1,TGTGCCAGCAGAGCTTACAGGGGAGGCACTGAAGCTTTCTTT,CASRAYRGGTEAFF
TRBJ2-7,TRBV15,-,-,TGTGCCACCAGCAGAGAGGGCACCTACGAGCAGTACTTC,CATSREGTYEQYF
TRBJ2-2,TRBV7-2,-,-,TGTGCCAGCAGTAGGATTTCCGGGGAGCTGTTTTTT,CASSRISGELFF
TRBJ2-5,TRBV2,-,-,TGTGCCAGCAGTTTTCAGGGTCTCCAAGAGACCCAGTACTTC,CASSFQGLQETQYF
TRBJ2-1,TRBV9,few,-,TGTGCCAGCAGCCTAGACGGCGGTGAGTCCTACAATGAGCAGTTCTTC,CASSLDGGESYNEQFF
TRBJ1-1,TRBV9,-,-,TGTGCCAGCAGCGTAGCTCAGATCAACACTGAAGCTTTCTTT,CASSVAQINTEAFF
TRBJ1-2,TRBV20-1,few,TRBD1,TGCAGTGCTAGACCCCCCCCTACAGGGGTAGCTAACTATGGCTACACCTTC,CSARPPPTGVANYGYTF
TRBJ2-1,TRBV27,-,TRBD2,TGTGCCAGCAGTCCTCTTGGAGCGGGAGTCCTAAATGAGCAGTTCTTC,CASSPLGAGVLNEQFF
TRBJ2-1,TRBV18,few,TRBD2,TGTGCCAGCTCACTCGGGACTAGCGGGATTCATGAGCAGTTCTTC,CASSLGTSGIHEQFF
TRBJ2-3,TRBV3-1,many,-,TGTGCCAGCAGCCCCGGACTGATTACAGATACGCAGTATTTT,CASSPGLITDTQYF
TRBJ2-5,TRBV11-2,many,-,TGTGCCAGCAGCTCCCAGGGGTATCAAGAGACCCAGTACTTC,CASSSQGYQETQYF
TRBJ2-7,TRBV20-1,few,-,TGCAGTGCTAGAGACCATCTAGCAGGGTATTCCTACGAGCAGTACTTC,CSARDHLAGYSYEQYF
TRBJ1-5,TRBV20-1,-,-,TGCAGTGCTAGTTGGGGGATTAAGGATCAGCCCCAGCATTTT,CSASWGIKDQPQHF
TRBJ2-3,TRBV24-1,few,-,TGTGCCACCAGTACACACCTTTCTAGCACAGATACGCAGTATTTT,CATSTHLSSTDTQYF
TRBJ2-7,TRBV11-2,-,-,TGTGCCAGCAGCGCACTGACTGGGAGCTCCTACGAGCAGTACTTC,CASSALTGSSYEQYF
TRBJ2-5,TRBV12-3/TRBV12-4,few,TRBD2,TGTGCCAGCAGTTTAGGTTCTGGGATAGGGACTAGCGGAATACAAGAGACCCAGTACTTC,CASSLGSGIGTSGIQETQYF
TRBJ2-1,TRBV7-2,many,-,TGTGCCAGCAGCCACGACCTTATGGAGCAGTTCTTC,CASSHDLMEQFF
TRBJ1-4,TRBV25-1,few,-,TGTGCCAGCAGTGAATGGGGCCAGAATGAAAAACTGTTTTTT,CASSEWGQNEKLFF
TRBJ2-3,TRBV29-1,few,TRBD2,TGCAGCGTTGCGAGCGGGGGAGATACGCAGTATTTT,CSVASGGDTQYF